Presented here are 25 T cell receptor beta chains from one specimen sequenced in a study of T cell responses to AZD1222 COVID-19 vaccine. The protocol was immunoSEQ multiplex PCR, while the TCRdb copy is restricted to in-frame clones and leaves out a portion. The table lists 150,000 or so clones, less than 90% of them singletons, with more than 5.5% in the top ten. The material sequenced was peripheral blood, taken on day 0 of MenACWY control vaccination. These receptors were obtained from an adult in good health.

This clone has a single count. The chain combines TRBV7-9 with TRBJ2-1; D remains unclear. CDR3 length: 15 amino acids. Trimming removed 1 base from V and 8 bases from J, with 15 bases in between. CDR1 is SEHNR, CDR2 FQNEAQ, per germline (reference sequence). CDR3 nucleotides: TGTGCCAGCAGCTTAGTAGCATCGTACGGCGATGAGCAGTTCTTC. This sequence encodes CASSLVASYGDEQFF.

This clone was counted between two and nine times. The chain has TRBV11-3 and TRBJ2-3; D perhaps matches TRBD2 (6 bases). The germline V gene has CDR1 SGHNT and CDR2 YENEEA. This CDR3 spans 14 amino acids. The V gene lost 1 base and the J gene lost 6 bases, with 11 bases spanning the gap. DNA of the CDR3: TGTGCCAGCAGCTTAGTACGGGAGTCGGATACGCAGTATTTT. It is translated as CASSLVRESDTQYF.

This chain connects TRBV5-1 to TRBJ2-3, with 7 bases aligning to TRBD1. The CDR3 has 13 amino acids. V was pared by 8 bases and J by 2 bases, with 5 bases of the junction left unmatched. Germline assignment: CDR1 SGHRS and CDR2 YFSETQ. CDR3 amino acids: CASMGTVTDTQYF. CDR3 coding DNA: TGCGCCAGTATGGGGACAGTCACAGATACGCAGTATTTT.

The chain uses TRBV19 and TRBJ1-1; D is undetermined. This CDR3 region has 12 residues. Trimming pared 7 bases from V and 4 bases from J, leaving 10 bases between. CDR1 and CDR2 from the germline V gene are LNHDA and SQIVND (reference sequence). The CDR3 DNA reads TGTGCCAGTAAGTCGGTGGGCACTGAAGCTTTCTTT. It encodes CASKSVGTEAFF.

This clone was recorded only once. The J gene is TRBJ2-3, the V gene TRBV6-6; 8 bases agree with TRBD2. V trimming: 4 bases; J trimming: 0 bases; junction bases outside the gene matches: 6. The CDR3 is 16 amino acids. Germline V CDR1 and CDR2: MNHNY, SVGAGI (reference sequence). CDR3 DNA: TGTGCCAGCAGTTTTGGACTAGCAGCTAGCACAGATACGCAGTATTTT. Amino acid sequence: CASSFGLAASTDTQYF.

This chain links TRBV4-1 with TRBJ2-7, with D hard to call. The V gene's germline CDR1 is MGHRA and CDR2 YSYEKL. There are 14 residues in the CDR3. Trimming took off 6 bases at V and 0 bases at J, with 12 bases between the two ends. This CDR3 is CASSNPASSYEQYF. CDR3 coding DNA: TGCGCCAGCAGTAATCCGGCAAGCTCCTACGAGCAGTACTTC.

The chain employs TRBV2 and TRBJ2-5, with TRBD1 matching 8 bases. The CDR3 has 14 amino acids. V lost 6 bases and J lost 2; bases outside the gene matches: 5. Germline V gives CDR1 SNHLY, CDR2 FYNNEI. CDR3 loop: CASSPTGVQETQYF. The CDR3 region has the DNA TGTGCCAGCAGCCCGACAGGGGTACAAGAGACCCAGTACTTC.

Here the CDR3 reads CASSLAPGTAAYEQYF. CDR3 in DNA: TGCGCCAGCAGCTTGGCGCCGGGGACAGCGGCGTACGAGCAGTACTTC. The V call is TRBV5-1, the J call TRBJ2-7, with 7 bases fitting TRBD1. The CDR3 has 16 residues. Germline assignment: CDR1 SGHRS and CDR2 YFSETQ. After removal of 0 bases from V and 4 bases from J, the junction contained 10 bases not matched to a gene.

This clone was recorded only once. The rearrangement uses TRBV9 and TRBJ2-3; 9 bases agree with TRBD2. The CDR3 is made up of 15 amino acids. Trimming took 4 bases from V and 0 from J; bases not matched to a gene: 3. Germline V gene sequence: CDR1 SGDLS, CDR2 YYNGEE. CDR3 in amino acids: CASSLTSGSTDTQYF. CDR3 coding DNA: TGTGCCAGCAGCTTAACTAGCGGGAGCACAGATACGCAGTATTTT.

The chain uses TRBV6-5 and TRBJ1-6; a possible D gene is TRBD1 (6 bases). The germline CDR1 and CDR2 sequences are MNHEY and SVGAGI. V was cut by 11 bases and J by 8 bases, with 16 bases left in between. This CDR3 has 13 amino acids. The CDR3 region has the DNA TGTGCCGTCAGGGGAGGGGGTTATTCACCCCTCCACTTT. The encoded protein is CAVRGGGYSPLHF.

This clone was observed once. The rearrangement uses TRBV18 and TRBJ1-2, with D tentatively TRBD1 (5 bases). V shed 6 bases and J shed 6 bases, with 20 bases lying between them. Germline-derived CDR1 and CDR2 are KGHSH and LQKENI. The CDR3 loop spans 15 amino acids. The chain's CDR3 is CASSSARGELNGYTF. The CDR3 DNA reads as TGTGCCAGCTCCAGTGCGAGGGGCGAGCTAAATGGCTACACCTTC.

V and J are TRBV28 and TRBJ2-1; TRBD1 or TRBD2 may be the D gene (5 bases each). Looked up from germline, CDR1 is MDHEN and CDR2 is SYDVKM. CDR3 size: 16 residues. Trimming pared 5 bases from V and 15 bases from J, leaving 29 bases between. CDR3 DNA: TGTGCCAGCAGTACAACCTCCCGGGACGGATGGGGAAATGGGTTCTTC. Protein: CASSTTSRDGWGNGFF.

The V gene is TRBV25-1, the J gene TRBJ1-4, with 7 bases matching TRBD1. The length of the CDR3 is 16 residues. The V and J ends lost 4 bases and 8 bases, in that order; junction bases with no gene match: 13. Germline CDR1 MGHDK, CDR2 SYGVNS. The CDR3 here is CASSGIKGANGEKLFF. In DNA, the CDR3 is TGTGCCAGCAGTGGGATTAAGGGGGCTAACGGAGAAAAACTGTTTTTT.

This chain connects TRBV5-1 to TRBJ2-1; 9 bases are a match to TRBD1. The CDR3 length is 13 residues. The V gene's germline CDR1 is SGHRS and CDR2 YFSETQ. The V segment lost 4 bases and the J segment 6 bases; nucleotides outside the gene matches: 2. CDR3 coding DNA: TGCGCCAGCAGCATGGGACAGGGCAATGAGCAGTTCTTC. Translating gives CASSMGQGNEQFF.

The J gene is TRBJ1-2, the V gene TRBV7-2, with 7 bases aligning to TRBD1. The germline V gene encodes CDR1 SGHTA and CDR2 FQGNSA. This CDR3 has 13 amino acids. The trim removed 3 bases at V and 7 bases at J, leaving 5 bases unmatched. The CDR3 sequence: CASSFRQGGGYTF. CDR3 bases: TGTGCCAGCAGCTTCCGACAGGGAGGTGGCTACACCTTC.

This sequence joins TRBV2 and TRBJ1-6; weak D call: TRBD1 (6 bases). Germline values: CDR1 SNHLY, CDR2 FYNNEI. This CDR3 spans 15 amino acids. Trimming removed 6 bases at V and 7 bases at J, with 16 bases between. The CDR3 sequence is CASSPRGGYNSPLHF. The CDR3 nucleotides read TGTGCCAGCAGCCCGAGGGGGGGGTACAATTCACCCCTCCACTTT.

The chain employs TRBV15 and TRBJ2-2; D gene ambiguous. The V gene lost 0 bases and the J gene lost 7 bases, with 12 bases spanning the gap. Germline V lookup: CDR1 LNHNV, CDR2 YYDKDF (reference sequence). The CDR3 sequence is 15 residues long. DNA for the CDR3: TGTGCCACCAGCAGAGACCCTATTGAGGACGGGGAGCTGTTTTTT. Amino acids: CATSRDPIEDGELFF.

The rearrangement joins TRBV5-1 to TRBJ2-7, with 8 nucleotides matching TRBD1. The V segment lost 7 bases and the J segment 2 bases; nucleotides outside the gene matches: 8. This CDR3 is 14 amino acids long. The germline gives CDR1 SGHRS, CDR2 YFSETQ. The DNA of the CDR3 is TGCGCCAGCTTTCCCGGGACAGGAACCTACGAGCAGTACTTC. Translated: CASFPGTGTYEQYF. Using reference TRBV5-1 and TRBJ2-7 for the parts outside the CDR3, the full variable domain is KAGVTQTPRYLIKTRGQQVTLSCSPISGHRSVSWYQQTPGQGLQFLFEYFSETQRNKGNFPGRFSGRQFSNSRSEMNVSTLELGDSALYLCASFPGTGTYEQYFGPGTRLTVT.

J is TRBJ2-2 and V is TRBV5-1; 7 bases match TRBD1. The V segment lost 0 bases and the J segment 3 bases; nucleotides outside the gene matches: 5. Looked up from germline, CDR1 is SGHRS and CDR2 is YFSETQ. CDR3 size: 16 residues. CDR3 sequence reads: CASSLARQGYTGELFF. The CDR3 coding sequence is TGCGCCAGCAGCTTGGCCCGACAGGGTTACACCGGGGAGCTGTTTTTT.

The chain combines TRBV7-9 with TRBJ1-2; a weak D match, TRBD1 (6 bases). CDR3 length equals 16 residues. The germline V and J ends were trimmed by 9 bases and 6 bases, with 26 bases remaining between them. Per germline, CDR1 SEHNR and CDR2 FQNEAQ (reference sequence). The CDR3 DNA is TGTGCCAGTACCTTAGACCTTACAGGACGGGGGCATGGCTACACCTTC. Translated: CASTLDLTGRGHGYTF. The full variable domain, completed using reference TRBV7-9 and TRBJ1-2, is DTGVSQNPRHKITKRGQNVTFRCDPISEHNRLYWYRQTLGQGPEFLTYFQNEAQLEKSRLLSDRFSAERPKGSFSTLEIQRTEQGDSAMYLCASTLDLTGRGHGYTFGSGTRLTVV.

The rearrangement uses TRBV28 and TRBJ1-5; D is ambiguous. CDR1 and CDR2 from the germline V gene are MDHEN and SYDVKM. The length of the CDR3 is 16 residues. Trimming took off 1 base at V and 0 bases at J, with 10 bases between the two ends. The CDR3 sequence is CASSLLALGSNQPQHF. DNA for the CDR3: TGTGCCAGCAGTTTATTGGCACTTGGTAGCAATCAGCCCCAGCATTTT.

V gene TRBV12-3 or TRBV12-4 combines with J gene TRBJ2-1, with unresolved D. The CDR3 is made up of 13 amino acids. Trimming left V 3 bases short and J 8 bases short, with 11 bases between. As DNA, the CDR3 is TGTGCCAGCAGTTTTTCTAGGCTCCATGAGCAGTTCTTC. Its translation is CASSFSRLHEQFF.

The rearrangement joins TRBV19 to TRBJ1-6; 10 bases line up with TRBD1. J was trimmed by 7 bases and V by 5 bases; bases with no gene match: 8. CDR3 length: 16 amino acids. In germline, CDR1 is LNHDA, CDR2 SQIVND (reference sequence). CDR3 DNA sequence: TGTGCCAGTAGTCTGCCGGGACAGGGGAGGAATTCACCCCTCCACTTT. Protein: CASSLPGQGRNSPLHF.

The chain carries TRBV5-8 and TRBJ2-7, with unresolved D. The CDR3 length is 14 residues. From germline, CDR1 is SGHTS and CDR2 YDEGEE. Trimming left V 6 bases short and J 2 bases short, with 15 bases between. CDR3 DNA sequence: TGTGCCAGCACCCCAAGGCGGATTGCCTACGAGCAGTACGTC. Protein product: CASTPRRIAYEQYV.

The CDR3: CSVEGPGRRETQYF. The CDR3 region has the DNA TGCAGCGTTGAAGGGCCAGGGCGGCGAGAGACCCAGTACTTC. This chain connects TRBV29-1 to TRBJ2-5; the D gene is possibly TRBD1 (5 bases). This CDR3 spans 14 amino acids. The V and J ends lost 1 base and 4 bases respectively, with 13 bases between them. Germline CDR1 is SQVTM and CDR2 is ANQGSEA.